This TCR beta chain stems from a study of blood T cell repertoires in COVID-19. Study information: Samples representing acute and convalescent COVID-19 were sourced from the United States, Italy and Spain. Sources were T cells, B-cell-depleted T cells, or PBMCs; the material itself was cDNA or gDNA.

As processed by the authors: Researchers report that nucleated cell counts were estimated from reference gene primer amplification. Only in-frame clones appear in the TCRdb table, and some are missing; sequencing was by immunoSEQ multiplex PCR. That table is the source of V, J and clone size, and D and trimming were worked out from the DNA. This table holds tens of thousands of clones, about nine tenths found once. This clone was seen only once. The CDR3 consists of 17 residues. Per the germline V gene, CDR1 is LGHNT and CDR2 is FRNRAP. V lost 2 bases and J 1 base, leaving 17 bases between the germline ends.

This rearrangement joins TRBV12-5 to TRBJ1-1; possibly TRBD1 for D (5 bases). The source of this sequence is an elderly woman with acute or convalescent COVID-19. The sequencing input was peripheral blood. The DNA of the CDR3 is TGTGCTAGTGGTTTGAGGCGGGGGGTCCGTTCGAACACTGAAGCTTTCTTT. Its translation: CASGLRRGVRSNTEAFF. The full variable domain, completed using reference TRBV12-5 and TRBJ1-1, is DARVTQTPRHKVTEMGQEVTMRCQPILGHNTVFWYRQTMMQGLELLAYFRNRAPLDDSGMPKDRFSAEMPDATLATLKIQPSEPRDSAVYFCASGLRRGVRSNTEAFFGQGTRLTVV.